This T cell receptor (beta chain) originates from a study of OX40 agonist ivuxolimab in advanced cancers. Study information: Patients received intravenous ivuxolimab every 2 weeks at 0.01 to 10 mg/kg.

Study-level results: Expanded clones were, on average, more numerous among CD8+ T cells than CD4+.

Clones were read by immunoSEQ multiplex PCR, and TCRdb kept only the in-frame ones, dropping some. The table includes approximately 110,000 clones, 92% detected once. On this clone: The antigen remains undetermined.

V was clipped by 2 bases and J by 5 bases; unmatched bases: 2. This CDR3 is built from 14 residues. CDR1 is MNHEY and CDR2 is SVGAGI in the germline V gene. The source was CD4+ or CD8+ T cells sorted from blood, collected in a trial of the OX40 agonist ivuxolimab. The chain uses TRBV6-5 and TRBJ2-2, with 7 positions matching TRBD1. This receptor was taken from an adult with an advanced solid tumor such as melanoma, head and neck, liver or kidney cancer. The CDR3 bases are TGTGCCAGCAGTTACGAGGGGGCGACCGGGGAGCTGTTTTTT. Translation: CASSYEGATGELFF.